These T cell receptor beta chains were read from a single sample in a study of blood T cell repertoires in COVID-19. The assay was immunoSEQ multiplex PCR, and TCRdb's table has in-frame clones only and misses some. The repertoire holds approximately 89,000 clones, over 80% seen once, with roughly 10% in the top ten. Sequencing was carried out using peripheral blood. The receptors stem from a woman aged 70-85 years with active or convalescent COVID-19. The conserved cysteine and the conserved F or W are not part of the CDR3 here.

TRBV13,TRBJ1-1,ASSFVWQGAF
TRBV29-1,TRBJ2-7,SAGGSEQY
TRBV5-1,TRBJ1-6,ASSHRDRTNSPLH
TRBV6-2/TRBV6-3,TRBJ1-2,ASSLDSYGYT
TRBV5-1,TRBJ2-5,ASSLVPGGETQY
TRBV10-2,TRBJ2-1,ASRSTGQGANGQF
TRBV21-1,TRBJ2-3,ASSRTTSGATDTQY
TRBV6-5,TRBJ1-4,ASIQQLSNEKLF
TRBV2,TRBJ2-7,ASTGTGDYEQY
TRBV19,TRBJ1-5,ASSIESNQPQH
TRBV30,TRBJ2-7,ALGGLAGVFYEQY
TRBV6-5,TRBJ1-1,ASRQNTEAF
TRBV5-4,TRBJ1-2,ASSLEPQENYGYT
TRBV18,TRBJ2-3,ASSPLAGTDTQY
TRBV5-4,TRBJ2-1,ASSPDIHRDEQF
TRBV4-2,TRBJ2-3,ASSQDAGTSGGADTQY
TRBV7-9,TRBJ2-5,ASSLDRVQETQY
TRBV29-1,TRBJ2-7,SVTTGSEQY
TRBV10-3,TRBJ1-5,AISESDRANQPQH
TRBV11-2,TRBJ1-2,ASSKEGAWGYT
TRBV18,TRBJ1-1,ASSILQGAEAF
TRBV2,TRBJ2-7,ASSTGTYEQY
TRBV15,TRBJ1-3,ATSRDRGSGNTIY
TRBV10-2,TRBJ1-6,ASRQGTNSPLH
TRBV4-1,TRBJ2-5,ASSGSGTKETQY
TRBV6-5,TRBJ2-3,ASKIRYDTDTQY
TRBV5-1,TRBJ2-5,ASSGSGGIGETQY
TRBV11-2,TRBJ1-5,ASSTGGRQPQH
TRBV4-2,TRBJ2-5,ASSQGWGEETQY
TRBV7-2,TRBJ2-1,ASSLGTGAKRNEQF
TRBV18,TRBJ2-5,ASSPSRGNQETQY
TRBV18,TRBJ1-6,ASSPRQESSYNSPLH
TRBV5-1,TRBJ1-4,ASSFQGATNEKLF
TRBV15,TRBJ2-3,ATSRLTGYIGDTQY
TRBV7-9,TRBJ2-7,ASRNNALQGGYEQY
TRBV19,TRBJ2-1,ASSLDRRGSDEQF
TRBV5-1,TRBJ2-5,ASSLGFGVSQETQY
TRBV13,TRBJ2-1,ASSSRQLSYNEQF
TRBV2,TRBJ1-1,ASSEAWRNTEAF
TRBV7-9,TRBJ1-2,ASSPRTGTYGYT
TRBV7-9,TRBJ1-1,ASSIRTGMNTEAF
TRBV7-2,TRBJ1-2,ASSLGQGAAYGYT
TRBV11-2,TRBJ2-7,ASRSVRDRAYEQY
TRBV27,TRBJ1-4,ASRKGTGLGGLF
TRBV5-5,TRBJ1-1,ASSLEGTSEAF